The rows below give T cell receptor beta chains drawn from one sample of a study of T cell repertoires in cytomegalovirus infection. TCRdb passed the reads through MiXCR, listing each CDR3 protein once. The sample has approximately 170,000 distinct CDR3 sequences; 15% to 20% are singletons. Sequencing was done on a sample of CD8+ T cells from PBMCs. These receptors originate from a human donor in good health (CMV status not recorded). Some clones in this sample may be carry-over from other donors' samples. CDR3s include the opening cysteine and the closing phenylalanine or tryptophan. Each record gives: clone size, D gene, V gene, J gene, CDR3 DNA, CDR3 protein. D genes are given only for firm matches. For some rows the clone size is stated as once, few or many, or as a class when expanded; others skip it.

NA,NA,TRBV7-2,TRBJ1-2,TGTGCCAGCAGCCCTAATGGGGGGGGCGCGGGATATGGCTACACCTTC,CASSPNGGGAGYGYTF
NA,NA,TRBV7-9,TRBJ1-6,TGTGCCAGCAGCCTCGGTGGCTATAATTCACCCCTCCACTTT,CASSLGGYNSPLHF
few,NA,TRBV25-1,TRBJ2-1,TGTGCCAGCAGTCTGGGGCCATTCTCCTACAATGAGCAGTTCTTC,CASSLGPFSYNEQFF
few,TRBD2,TRBV24-1,TRBJ2-2,TGTGCCACCAGTGCGTCCCTCAGGGAGAAAGCGGGAGATGGCGGGGAGCTGTTTTTT,CATSASLREKAGDGGELFF
NA,NA,TRBV29-1,TRBJ2-7,TGCAGCGTTTTGGGACGTTACGAGCAGTACTTC,CSVLGRYEQYF
few,TRBD1,TRBV5-4,TRBJ1-1,TGTGCCAGCAGCCACAGGGGGCGGGACACTGAAGCTTTCTTT,CASSHRGRDTEAFF
few,NA,TRBV6-6,TRBJ2-4,TGTGCCAGCAGTTATGAGGGGCTGAAAAACATTCAGTACTTC,CASSYEGLKNIQYF
NA,TRBD1,TRBV25-1,TRBJ2-2,TGTGCCAGCAGTGAATGGGGGACAGAGGGGACCGGGGAGCTGTTTTTT,CASSEWGTEGTGELFF
few,NA,TRBV7-9,TRBJ1-5,TGTGCCAGCAGATATAGCAATCAGCCCCAGCATTTT,CASRYSNQPQHF
few,TRBD2,TRBV28,TRBJ2-7,TGTGCCAGCAAAGCCGAGACTAGCGGGCTCGAGCAGTACTTC,CASKAETSGLEQYF
few,TRBD2,TRBV7-2,TRBJ2-7,TGTGCCAGCAGCTTAGGTCGGGGGGATTACTTC,CASSLGRGDYF
NA,NA,TRBV11-2,TRBJ2-1,TGTGCCAGCAGCTTCTCAGGGAGACTATGGACGGGTGAGCAGTTCTTC,CASSFSGRLWTGEQFF
many,NA,TRBV6-1,TRBJ2-1,TGTGCCAGCAGTGCCACAGGGTACAATGAGCAGTTCTTC,CASSATGYNEQFF
many,TRBD2,TRBV7-9,TRBJ2-5,TGTGCCAGCAGCTCGACTAGCTGGGAGACCCAGTACTTC,CASSSTSWETQYF
NA,TRBD1,TRBV12-3/TRBV12-4,TRBJ1-1,TGTGCCAGCAGTAACAGGGGGAGGAACACTGAAGCTTTCTTT,CASSNRGRNTEAFF
NA,TRBD2,TRBV4-3,TRBJ2-1,TGCGCCAGCAGCCAAGGTTCTAGCGGGAGCTCCTACAATGAGCAGTTCTTC,CASSQGSSGSSYNEQFF
NA,NA,TRBV7-2,TRBJ2-3,TGTGCCAGCAGCCTCGGACTTATTATCACAGATACGCAGTATTTT,CASSLGLIITDTQYF
few,TRBD1,TRBV28,TRBJ2-3,TGTGCCAGCAGTTTGCAGGGGGCGAACACAGATACGCAGTATTTT,CASSLQGANTDTQYF
few,TRBD1,TRBV15,TRBJ2-1,TGTGCCACCAGCAGACGGGACAGTAACAATGAGCAGTTCTTC,CATSRRDSNNEQFF
few,TRBD2,TRBV20-1,TRBJ2-7,TGCAGTGCTCCAGAGTTAAGGGGGACTAGCGGGGGGGCCGACGAGCAGTACTTC,CSAPELRGTSGGADEQYF
NA,NA,TRBV11-2,TRBJ2-1,TGTGCCAGCACCCTCTCAGAGTCTGTATACAATGAGCAGTTCTTC,CASTLSESVYNEQFF
few,NA,TRBV12-3/TRBV12-4,TRBJ1-1,TGTGCCAGCAGTTTTGAACAAATCTTGAACACTGAAGCTTTCTTT,CASSFEQILNTEAFF
NA,NA,TRBV11-2,TRBJ2-1,TGTGCCAGCAGCTTAGCCCGGGCCCCAGGGCGGAATGAGCAGTTCTTC,CASSLARAPGRNEQFF
NA,NA,TRBV25-1,TRBJ2-7,TGTGCCAGCAGTGAAGGGACGACGAACCTCCGTCGCCACGAGCAGTACTTC,CASSEGTTNLRRHEQYF
NA,NA,TRBV12-3/TRBV12-4,TRBJ2-3,TGTGCCAGCAGTAATGTCCTAAGCACAGATACGCAGTATTTT,CASSNVLSTDTQYF
NA,NA,TRBV28,TRBJ2-7,TGTGCCAGCAGTTTAATGGTGGGGGCAGCCTACGAGCAGTACTTC,CASSLMVGAAYEQYF
NA,NA,TRBV6-2/TRBV6-3,TRBJ2-1,TGTGCCAGCAGTTACAAGGGGTTGAATGAGCAGTTCTTC,CASSYKGLNEQFF
few,NA,TRBV7-9,TRBJ2-3,TGTGCCAGCACCCATGCGGACAGCACAGATACGCAGTATTTT,CASTHADSTDTQYF
few,TRBD1,TRBV7-9,TRBJ2-7,TGTGCCAGCAGCTCCGGGACAGGTTTCTACGAGCAGTACTTC,CASSSGTGFYEQYF
many,TRBD1,TRBV12-3/TRBV12-4,TRBJ1-5,TGTGCCAGCAGCCTCGGACAGGATAGCAATCAGCCCCAGCATTTT,CASSLGQDSNQPQHF
few,NA,TRBV4-1,TRBJ1-2,TGCGCCAGCAGCCAAGATGCGATAGAATCTAGCTATGGCTACACCTTC,CASSQDAIESSYGYTF
NA,NA,TRBV5-1,TRBJ2-1,TGCGCCAGCAGCTTATTACAGGGAACCAGCTCCTACAATGAGCAGTTCTTC,CASSLLQGTSSYNEQFF
NA,TRBD2,TRBV27,TRBJ2-7,TGTGCCAGCAGTCCAGGACTAGCGGGGGATGAGCAGTACTTC,CASSPGLAGDEQYF
few,NA,TRBV6-6,TRBJ2-7,TGTGCCAGCAGTTACTCGACCGAGCAGTACTTC,CASSYSTEQYF
NA,TRBD1,TRBV7-8,TRBJ2-1,TGTGCCAGCAGCACCCCCTGGGACAGAGGGAATGAGCAGTTCTTC,CASSTPWDRGNEQFF